This T cell receptor (beta chain) was documented in a study of T cells expressing NK-cell markers. Study information: Most of the eight sequenced donors tested HCMV-seropositive; one tested seronegative.

TCRdb reprocessed the 5' RACE reads, keeping one entry per CDR3 protein, no DNA. The sample table includes about 150,000 distinct CDR3 sequences. Findings and caveats of the study: Evidence did not settle whether expanded NKG2C+ T cell clones targeted HCMV.

Note on this clonotype: The antigen remains undetermined.

The CDR3 length is 16 residues. Per germline, CDR1 SEHNR and CDR2 FQNEAQ (reference sequence). The receptor's source is a woman aged 45-65 years in good health. The V and J genes are TRBV7-9 and TRBJ2-1; TCRdb returns TRBD2, unconfirmable since there is no DNA. Sequenced input: blood T cells: a sorted CD56 or NKG2C T cell subset, CD4+ or CD8+ T cells, or bulk PBMC T cells (not recorded which). The chain's CDR3 is CASSPAEGGAQSEQFF.